These 23 T cell receptor beta chains were all obtained from the same sample, sequenced in a study of OX40 agonist ivuxolimab in advanced cancers. Generated by immunoSEQ multiplex PCR, the TCRdb table keeps only in-frame clones and is missing some. The sample yields about 77,000 clones, 65% to 85% seen once. Sequences were derived from CD4+ or CD8+ T cells sorted from blood, sampled in a trial of the OX40 agonist ivuxolimab. The receptor source for this set is an adult with an advanced solid tumor such as melanoma, head and neck, liver or kidney cancer.

The genes are TRBV7-9 and TRBJ2-3, with TRBD2 identical over 9 bases. There are 15 residues in the CDR3. CDR1 SEHNR and CDR2 FQNEAQ come from the germline V gene (reference sequence). Germline trimming cut 5 bases from V and 2 bases from J; bases unmatched to any gene: 5. CDR3 loop: CASSVTSGTTDTQYF. CDR3 sequence (DNA): TGTGCCAGCAGCGTGACTAGCGGAACCACAGATACGCAGTATTTT.

This clone was counted a single time. The rearrangement uses TRBV6-1 and TRBJ1-4; D is perhaps TRBD1 (5 bases). Looked up from germline, CDR1 is MNHNS and CDR2 is SASEGT. The CDR3 runs 15 residues. The V and J ends lost 0 bases and 5 bases respectively, with 10 bases between them. In DNA form, the CDR3 reads TGTGCCAGCAGTGAAGCAGGGTCAGGGAATGAAAAACTGTTTTTT. This encodes CASSEAGSGNEKLFF.

V is TRBV13 and J is TRBJ2-7, with D possibly matching TRBD2 (6 bases). The germline V and J ends were trimmed by 5 bases and 6 bases, with 17 bases remaining between them. The CDR3 is 14 amino acids. Germline V lookup: CDR1 PRHDT, CDR2 FYEKMQ (reference sequence). The DNA of the CDR3 is TGTGCCAGCAGCCTTCTAGGCGTGGGGGGCGAGCAGTACTTC. Protein sequence: CASSLLGVGGEQYF.

The chain joins TRBV5-8 to TRBJ1-5; D possibly corresponds to TRBD1 (5 bases). Per the germline V gene, CDR1 is SGHTS and CDR2 is YDEGEE. The CDR3 has 15 amino acids. Trimming pared 4 bases from V and 4 bases from J, leaving 15 bases between. The CDR3 spells CASSTMGLMNQPQHF. The CDR3 DNA reads TGTGCCAGCAGCACCATGGGACTCATGAATCAGCCCCAGCATTTT.

The chain has TRBV7-2 and TRBJ2-3, with TRBD1 matching over 11 bases. The CDR3 consists of 14 residues. CDR1 SGHTA and CDR2 FQGNSA come from the germline V gene. After removal of 5 bases from V and 7 bases from J, the junction contained 5 bases not matched to a gene. The CDR3 DNA sequence: TGTGCCAGCAGCCTCGGACAGGGGGCTTATACGCAGTATTTT. It translates to CASSLGQGAYTQYF.

The CDR3 loop reads CASSPREYTVGSNEQFF. As DNA, the CDR3 is TGTGCCAGCAGCCCTAGGGAGTATACAGTAGGGTCCAATGAGCAGTTCTTC. This sequence joins TRBV7-8 and TRBJ2-1; a weak D match, TRBD2 (5 bases). CDR1 SGHVS and CDR2 FQNEAQ come from the germline V gene. This CDR3 is built from 17 residues. V gave up 5 bases and J gave up 6 bases, with 23 bases separating them.

The gene calls are TRBV7-2 and TRBJ2-7; D unclear. The germline CDR1 and CDR2 sequences are SGHTA and FQGNSA. There are 13 residues in the CDR3. Trimming removed 0 bases from V and 5 bases from J, with 8 bases in between. CDR3 sequence (DNA): TGTGCCAGCAGCTTAGCTCAACACCACGAGCAGTACTTC. Residues: CASSLAQHHEQYF. Together with reference TRBV7-2 and TRBJ2-7, the CDR3 gives the full variable domain: GAGVSQSPSNKVTEKGKDVELRCDPISGHTALYWYRQSLGQGLEFLIYFQGNSAPDKSGLPSDRFSAERTGGSVSTLTIQRTQQEDSAVYLCASSLAQHHEQYFGPGTRLTVT.

The chain joins TRBV7-9 to TRBJ1-6; D ambiguous. The CDR3 spans 13 residues. The V end lost 0 bases, the J end lost 5 bases, and 2 bases lay between the germline ends. The germline V gene has CDR1 SEHNR and CDR2 FQNEAQ (reference sequence). In nucleotides, the CDR3 is TGTGCCAGCAGCTTAGCTGATAATTCACCCCTCCACTTT. Translation gives CASSLADNSPLHF.

This clone appeared once. CDR3 in DNA: TGTGCCAGTACACCATCGGGGGGATCCTACAATGAGCAGTTCTTC. This encodes CASTPSGGSYNEQFF. This rearrangement joins TRBV19 to TRBJ2-1, with 7 bases that match TRBD2. The V gene's germline CDR1 is LNHDA and CDR2 SQIVND (reference sequence). The CDR3 totals 15 residues. Trimming cost V 7 bases and J 1 base; bases outside gene matches: 7.

The chain recombines TRBV30 with TRBJ1-2; D is unclear. The length of the CDR3 is 14 residues. Trimming removed 4 bases at V and 4 bases at J, with 16 bases between. Germline loops: CDR1 GTSNPN, CDR2 SVGIG (reference sequence). The CDR3 nucleotides are TGTGCCTGGATAGGAAAGGAAACAAGCTATGGCTACACCTTC. It encodes CAWIGKETSYGYTF.

This chain uses TRBV30 with TRBJ1-6, with D perhaps TRBD1 (5 bases). Trimming shortened V by 1 base and J by 12 bases, and 13 bases separated the two germline ends. Germline values: CDR1 GTSNPN, CDR2 SVGIG (reference sequence). The CDR3 loop spans 13 amino acids. This CDR3 is CAWSEQARGPLHF. DNA for the CDR3: TGTGCCTGGAGTGAACAGGCGAGAGGACCCCTCCACTTT.

This clone has a handful of counts. The chain couples TRBV2 to TRBJ1-1, with unresolved D. The CDR3 length is 13 residues. Trimming shortened V by 6 bases and J by 0 bases, and 8 bases separated the two germline ends. The germline V gene has CDR1 SNHLY and CDR2 FYNNEI. This CDR3 reads CASRGNMNTEAFF. The CDR3 nucleotides are TGTGCCAGCAGGGGTAATATGAACACTGAAGCTTTCTTT.

This sequence joins TRBV9 and TRBJ1-2; D possibly corresponds to TRBD1 (5 bases). From germline, CDR1 is SGDLS and CDR2 YYNGEE. The V gene lost 2 bases and the J gene lost 7 bases, with 15 bases spanning the gap. The CDR3 contains 14 residues. Written as DNA, the CDR3 is TGTGCCAGCAGCGTGCGGGGGATGGAAAGTGGCTACACCTTC. Its translation: CASSVRGMESGYTF.

In its sample, this clone was seen a few times. The CDR3 is CASSQGGQGDSPLHF. CDR3 DNA: TGTGCCAGCAGCCAAGGAGGACAGGGGGATTCACCCCTCCACTTT. The chain links TRBV14 to TRBJ1-6; 10 nucleotides line up with TRBD1. CDR3 length: 15 amino acids. V gave up 1 base and J gave up 8 bases; unmatched junction bases: 2. Per the germline V gene, CDR1 is SGHDN and CDR2 is FVKESK.

The genes are TRBV19 and TRBJ2-1; D is unclear. The CDR3 sequence is 16 residues long. Trimming removed 4 bases from V and 0 bases from J, with 13 bases in between. From germline, CDR1 is LNHDA and CDR2 SQIVND (reference sequence). CDR3 DNA: TGTGCCAGTAGTACCGGCGGACGCAGCTCCTACAATGAGCAGTTCTTC. Translating it yields CASSTGGRSSYNEQFF.

This clone showed up just once. The genes are TRBV19 and TRBJ2-6; D is ambiguous. The germline V gene encodes CDR1 LNHDA and CDR2 SQIVND (reference sequence). The V gene lost 10 bases and the J gene lost 0 bases, with 7 bases spanning the gap. The CDR3 is made up of 13 amino acids. CDR3 in DNA: TGTGCCACAAAGTTCTCTGGGGCCAACGTCCTGACTTTC. Amino acids: CATKFSGANVLTF.

The V and J genes are TRBV5-1 and TRBJ2-3; a weak D match, TRBD2 (5 bases). The length of the CDR3 is 14 residues. Between the trimmed V and J ends, which lost 2 bases and 3 bases, there was a span of 10 bases. Germline V gives CDR1 SGHRS, CDR2 YFSETQ. DNA of the CDR3: TGCGCCAGCAGCTTACTAGGTACGACAGATACGCAGTATTTT. Amino acids: CASSLLGTTDTQYF.

The chain has TRBV6-5 and TRBJ1-2; TRBD1 aligns across 7 bases. V shed 6 bases and J 4 bases; nucleotides not matched to a gene: 11. In germline, CDR1 is MNHEY, CDR2 SVGAGI. The CDR3 has 15 residues. CDR3 in DNA: TGTGCCAGCAGAACCGGGACAGAACTTTTCTATGGCTACACCTTC. Protein product: CASRTGTELFYGYTF.

The DNA for the CDR3 is TGTGCCAGCAGCCAAGAACCCAGCGGGGCCCCAGATACGCAGTATTTT. Translation: CASSQEPSGAPDTQYF. The chain employs TRBV4-2 and TRBJ2-3, with 7 nucleotides matching TRBD2. In germline, CDR1 is LGHNA, CDR2 YNFKEQ. V trimming: 0 bases; J trimming: 4 bases; junction bases outside the gene matches: 7. This CDR3 is 16 amino acids long.

The genes are TRBV7-6 and TRBJ2-2; 9 positions agree with TRBD1. V trimming: 5 bases; J trimming: 6 bases; junction bases outside the gene matches: 10. This CDR3 comprises 16 residues. Looked up from germline, CDR1 is SGHVS and CDR2 is FNYEAQ. Here the CDR3 reads CASSLGQGIVAGELFF. CDR3 coding DNA: TGTGCCAGCAGCCTTGGACAGGGGATTGTCGCCGGGGAGCTGTTTTTT. Combining the CDR3 with reference TRBV7-6 and TRBJ2-2 gives the whole variable domain GAGVSQSPRYKVTKRGQDVALRCDPISGHVSLYWYRQALGQGPEFLTYFNYEAQQDKSGLPNDRFSAERPEGSISTLTIQRTEQRDSAMYRCASSLGQGIVAGELFFGEGSRLTVL.

For the CDR3, the DNA is TGTGCCAGCAGCCGGAACAGGGAAAGCAATCAGCCCCAGCATTTT. It yields the protein CASSRNRESNQPQHF. The genes are TRBV6-6 and TRBJ1-5; maybe TRBD1 (6 bases). Germline V lookup: CDR1 MNHNY, CDR2 SVGAGI (reference sequence). This CDR3 spans 15 amino acids. V lost 6 bases and J 1 base, leaving 13 bases between the germline ends.

There are a few counts of this clone. The CDR3 region is CASRFCRGQGQINYGYTF. In nucleotides, the CDR3 is TGTGCAAGTCGCTTTTGTCGGGGACAGGGGCAGATTAACTATGGCTACACCTTC. The V gene is TRBV12-2, the J gene TRBJ1-2; the table's D call, TRBD1, has no DNA check behind it. TRBV12-2 constitutes a pseudogene. The CDR3 has 18 residues.

The genes are TRBV7-8 and TRBJ2-2; tentative D call: TRBD2 (5 bases). Germline CDR1 reads SGHVS; CDR2 reads FQNEAQ. The length of the CDR3 is 16 residues. Trimming cost V 1 base and J 5 bases, with 14 bases left between them. CDR3 in amino acids: CASSLVSTTGTGELFF. CDR3 coding DNA: TGTGCCAGCAGCTTAGTTTCCACCACGGGGACCGGGGAGCTGTTTTTT.